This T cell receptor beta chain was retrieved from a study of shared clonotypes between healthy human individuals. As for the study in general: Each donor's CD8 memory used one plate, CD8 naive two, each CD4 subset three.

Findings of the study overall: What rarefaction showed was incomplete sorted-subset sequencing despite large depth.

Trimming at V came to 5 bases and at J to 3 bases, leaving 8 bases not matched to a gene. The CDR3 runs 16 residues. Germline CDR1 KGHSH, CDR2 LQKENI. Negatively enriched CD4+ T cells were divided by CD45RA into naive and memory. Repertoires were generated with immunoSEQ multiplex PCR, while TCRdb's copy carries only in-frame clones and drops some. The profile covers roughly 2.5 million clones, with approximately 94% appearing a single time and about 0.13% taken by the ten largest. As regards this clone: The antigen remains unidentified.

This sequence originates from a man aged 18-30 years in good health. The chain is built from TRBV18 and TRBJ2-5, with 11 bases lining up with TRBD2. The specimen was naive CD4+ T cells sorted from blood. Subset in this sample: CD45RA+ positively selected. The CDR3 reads CASSILAGASEETQYF. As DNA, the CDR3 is TGTGCCAGCTCAATACTAGCGGGAGCCTCGGAAGAGACCCAGTACTTC.